The rows below give T cell receptor beta chains drawn from one sample of a study of shared clonotypes between healthy human individuals. Clones were sequenced by immunoSEQ multiplex PCR, and TCRdb holds only the in-frame ones, with some missing. The table has 950,000 to 1,200,000 clones, roughly 80% seen once; the top ten hold 0.89%. The specimen sequenced was memory CD4+ T cells from PBMCs. These receptors were taken from a man between 18 and 29 years old in good health. Some clones in this sample may be carry-over from other donors' samples. The CDR3 runs from the conserved cysteine through the conserved F or W. The D gene is left open where the match is weak. Some rows mark clone size as missing; the rest say once, few, many or name a class of expanded clone.

j_gene: TRBJ2-3; d_gene: NA; abundance: NA; v_gene: TRBV28; CDR3aa: CASSFGLATTDTQYF; CDR3nt: TGTGCCAGCAGTTTTGGTCTAGCAACCACAGATACGCAGTATTTT
j_gene: TRBJ1-1; d_gene: TRBD1; abundance: NA; v_gene: TRBV19; CDR3aa: CASTRDRGGTEAFF; CDR3nt: TGTGCCAGTACCAGGGACAGGGGTGGCACTGAAGCTTTCTTT
j_gene: TRBJ1-5; d_gene: TRBD1; abundance: NA; v_gene: TRBV6-1; CDR3aa: CASIPGTGRNQPQHF; CDR3nt: TGTGCCAGCATCCCCGGGACAGGAAGAAATCAGCCCCAGCATTTT
j_gene: TRBJ2-2; d_gene: NA; abundance: NA; v_gene: TRBV5-4; CDR3aa: CASTVDGGRYTGELFF; CDR3nt: TGTGCCAGCACCGTAGACGGGGGGCGGTACACCGGGGAGCTGTTTTTT
j_gene: TRBJ2-3; d_gene: NA; abundance: NA; v_gene: TRBV6-1; CDR3aa: CASSRPGTDTQYF; CDR3nt: TGTGCCAGCAGCAGGCCAGGCACAGATACGCAGTATTTT
j_gene: TRBJ2-1; d_gene: TRBD2; abundance: NA; v_gene: TRBV9; CDR3aa: CASSARTSKQFF; CDR3nt: TGTGCCAGCAGCGCCCGGACTAGCAAGCAGTTCTTC
j_gene: TRBJ1-1; d_gene: NA; abundance: few; v_gene: TRBV7-2; CDR3aa: CASSFQGGGNTEAFF; CDR3nt: TGTGCCAGCAGCTTCCAGGGAGGGGGAAACACTGAAGCTTTCTTT
j_gene: TRBJ2-5; d_gene: TRBD2; abundance: NA; v_gene: TRBV4-3; CDR3aa: CASSQPTSGRARKETQYF; CDR3nt: TGCGCCAGCAGCCAACCGACTAGCGGGAGGGCGCGGAAGGAGACCCAGTACTTC
j_gene: TRBJ2-5; d_gene: NA; abundance: NA; v_gene: TRBV5-6; CDR3aa: CASSGRQRTAQYF; CDR3nt: TGTGCCAGCAGCGGTCGACAGCGTACGGCGCAGTACTTC
j_gene: TRBJ2-2; d_gene: TRBD2; abundance: NA; v_gene: TRBV7-9; CDR3aa: CASSLRLAGPNTGELFF; CDR3nt: TGTGCCAGCAGCTTACGACTAGCGGGACCTAACACCGGGGAGCTGTTTTTT
j_gene: TRBJ2-7; d_gene: NA; abundance: NA; v_gene: TRBV4-3; CDR3aa: CASSQDSGGSSYEQYF; CDR3nt: TGCGCCAGCAGCCAAGATAGCGGAGGTAGCTCCTACGAGCAGTACTTC
j_gene: TRBJ1-2; d_gene: TRBD1; abundance: once; v_gene: TRBV6-5; CDR3aa: CASSPRQGLDYGYTF; CDR3nt: TGTGCCAGCAGTCCAAGACAGGGATTAGACTATGGCTACACCTTC
j_gene: TRBJ2-1; d_gene: NA; abundance: NA; v_gene: TRBV6-1; CDR3aa: CASSSFRLESEQFF; CDR3nt: TGTGCCAGCAGCTCTTTTCGACTAGAAAGTGAGCAGTTCTTC
j_gene: TRBJ1-5; d_gene: NA; abundance: NA; v_gene: TRBV28; CDR3aa: CASLSFPGVGNQPQHF; CDR3nt: TGTGCCAGCCTAAGCTTCCCAGGGGTGGGCAATCAGCCCCAGCATTTT
j_gene: TRBJ1-2; d_gene: NA; abundance: NA; v_gene: TRBV7-2; CDR3aa: CASSSPTVVGYGYTF; CDR3nt: TGTGCCAGCAGCTCCCCGACAGTAGTCGGCTATGGCTACACCTTC
j_gene: TRBJ2-2; d_gene: NA; abundance: NA; v_gene: TRBV18; CDR3aa: CASSPEWSGELFF; CDR3nt: TGTGCCAGCTCACCGGAATGGTCCGGGGAGCTGTTTTTT
j_gene: TRBJ2-7; d_gene: TRBD2; abundance: once; v_gene: TRBV10-2; CDR3aa: CASSEVAGVSHEQYF; CDR3nt: TGCGCCAGCAGTGAAGTAGCGGGAGTGTCCCACGAGCAGTACTTC
j_gene: TRBJ2-7; d_gene: TRBD1; abundance: NA; v_gene: TRBV28; CDR3aa: CASSAGQVADEQYF; CDR3nt: TGTGCCAGCAGTGCCGGACAGGTTGCCGACGAGCAGTACTTC
j_gene: TRBJ2-5; d_gene: TRBD2; abundance: NA; v_gene: TRBV5-1; CDR3aa: CASSPGTSGQETQYF; CDR3nt: TGCGCCAGCAGCCCCGGGACTAGCGGCCAAGAGACCCAGTACTTC
j_gene: TRBJ2-1; d_gene: NA; abundance: NA; v_gene: TRBV7-2; CDR3aa: CASSLDSEYSYNEQFF; CDR3nt: TGTGCCAGCAGCTTAGATAGCGAGTACTCCTACAATGAGCAGTTCTTC
j_gene: TRBJ2-2; d_gene: NA; abundance: NA; v_gene: TRBV20-1; CDR3aa: CSASGYGELFF; CDR3nt: TGCAGTGCTTCTGGCTACGGGGAGCTGTTTTTT
j_gene: TRBJ1-1; d_gene: NA; abundance: few; v_gene: TRBV4-2; CDR3aa: CASSQEGGRTEAFF; CDR3nt: TGTGCCAGCAGCCAAGAGGGGGGACGGACTGAAGCTTTCTTT
j_gene: TRBJ1-2; d_gene: NA; abundance: NA; v_gene: TRBV28; CDR3aa: CASSLRDNHGYTF; CDR3nt: TGTGCCAGCAGTCTAAGGGACAATCATGGCTACACCTTC
j_gene: TRBJ2-3; d_gene: TRBD1; abundance: NA; v_gene: TRBV15; CDR3aa: CATSRGQGGSTDTQYF; CDR3nt: TGTGCCACCAGCAGAGGACAGGGGGGCTCCACAGATACGCAGTATTTT
j_gene: TRBJ2-5; d_gene: NA; abundance: NA; v_gene: TRBV25-1; CDR3aa: CASSEFGRTGTTQYF; CDR3nt: TGTGCCAGCAGTGAATTCGGGAGGACAGGGACCACCCAGTACTTC
j_gene: TRBJ2-2; d_gene: NA; abundance: NA; v_gene: TRBV2; CDR3aa: CASRVQGNTGELFF; CDR3nt: TGTGCCAGCAGGGTCCAGGGAAACACCGGGGAGCTGTTTTTT
j_gene: TRBJ2-3; d_gene: NA; abundance: NA; v_gene: TRBV4-1; CDR3aa: CASSPGVSPLDTQYF; CDR3nt: TGCGCCAGCAGCCCTGGGGTATCACCACTAGATACGCAGTATTTT
j_gene: TRBJ1-2; d_gene: TRBD1; abundance: NA; v_gene: TRBV7-3; CDR3aa: CASSKDRGKGYTF; CDR3nt: TGTGCCAGCAGTAAAGACAGGGGTAAAGGCTACACCTTC
j_gene: TRBJ2-7; d_gene: NA; abundance: NA; v_gene: TRBV28; CDR3aa: CASSSAPGAYEQYF; CDR3nt: TGTGCCAGCAGTTCCGCCCCGGGGGCGTACGAGCAGTACTTC
j_gene: TRBJ2-3; d_gene: NA; abundance: NA; v_gene: TRBV28; CDR3aa: CASSSNTDTQYF; CDR3nt: TGTGCCAGCAGCTCCAACACAGATACGCAGTATTTT
j_gene: TRBJ1-2; d_gene: TRBD1; abundance: once; v_gene: TRBV30; CDR3aa: CAWSVGQSNYGYTF; CDR3nt: TGTGCCTGGAGTGTGGGACAGAGTAACTATGGCTACACCTTC
j_gene: TRBJ2-1; d_gene: NA; abundance: NA; v_gene: TRBV25-1; CDR3aa: CASSVGSSYNEQFF; CDR3nt: TGTGCCAGCAGTGTCGGAAGCTCCTACAATGAGCAGTTCTTC
j_gene: TRBJ2-1; d_gene: NA; abundance: once; v_gene: TRBV28; CDR3aa: CASSLFAEHNEQFF; CDR3nt: TGTGCCAGCAGTTTATTTGCAGAGCACAATGAGCAGTTCTTC
j_gene: TRBJ2-5; d_gene: TRBD2; abundance: NA; v_gene: TRBV25-1; CDR3aa: CASSAAGKGPRETQYF; CDR3nt: TGTGCCAGCAGTGCAGCGGGGAAGGGCCCCCGAGAGACCCAGTACTTC
j_gene: TRBJ2-7; d_gene: NA; abundance: NA; v_gene: TRBV28; CDR3aa: CASNRGGAYEQYF; CDR3nt: TGTGCCAGCAACAGGGGGGGGGCCTACGAGCAGTACTTC
j_gene: TRBJ2-2; d_gene: TRBD2; abundance: NA; v_gene: TRBV18; CDR3aa: CASCAGGAQTGELFF; CDR3nt: TGTGCCAGTTGCGCGGGGGGCGCTCAGACCGGGGAGCTGTTTTTT
j_gene: TRBJ2-1; d_gene: NA; abundance: NA; v_gene: TRBV28; CDR3aa: CASRLGNEQFF; CDR3nt: TGTGCCAGCAGGCTAGGTAATGAGCAGTTCTTC